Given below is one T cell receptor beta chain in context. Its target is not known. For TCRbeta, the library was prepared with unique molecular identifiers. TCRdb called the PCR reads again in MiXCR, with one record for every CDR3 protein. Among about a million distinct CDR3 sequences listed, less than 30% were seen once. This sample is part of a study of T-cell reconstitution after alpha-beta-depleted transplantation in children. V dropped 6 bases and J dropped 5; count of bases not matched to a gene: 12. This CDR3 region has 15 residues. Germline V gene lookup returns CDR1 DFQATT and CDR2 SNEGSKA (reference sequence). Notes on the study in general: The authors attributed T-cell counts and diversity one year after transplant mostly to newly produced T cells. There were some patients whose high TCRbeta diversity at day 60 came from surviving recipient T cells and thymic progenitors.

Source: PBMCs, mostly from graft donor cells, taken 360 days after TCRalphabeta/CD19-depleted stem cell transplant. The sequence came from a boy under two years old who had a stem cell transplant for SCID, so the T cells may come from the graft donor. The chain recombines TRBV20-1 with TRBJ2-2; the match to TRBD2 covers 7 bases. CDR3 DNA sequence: TGCAGTGCCCCAGAGGGACCGGGAGGAACCGGGGAGCTGTTTTTT. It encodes CSAPEGPGGTGELFF.